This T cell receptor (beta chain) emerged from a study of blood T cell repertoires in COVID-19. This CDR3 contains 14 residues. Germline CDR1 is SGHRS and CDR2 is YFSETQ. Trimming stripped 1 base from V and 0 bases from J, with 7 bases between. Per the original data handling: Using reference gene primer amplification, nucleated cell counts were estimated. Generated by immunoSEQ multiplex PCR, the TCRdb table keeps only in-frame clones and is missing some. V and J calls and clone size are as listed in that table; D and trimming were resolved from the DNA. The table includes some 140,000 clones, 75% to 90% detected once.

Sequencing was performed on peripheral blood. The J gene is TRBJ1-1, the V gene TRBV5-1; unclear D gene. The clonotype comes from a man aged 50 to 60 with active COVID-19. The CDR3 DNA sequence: TGCGCCAGCAGCTTGAACAGCCTGAACACTGAAGCTTTCTTT. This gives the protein CASSLNSLNTEAFF.